This TCR beta chain was recorded in a study of regulatory T cells in long-lasting Graves disease. Arm-PCR of CDR3 regions and iRepertoire HTBI primers were used to build TCR beta libraries. TCRdb called the multiplex PCR reads again in MiXCR, with one record for every CDR3 protein. This sample has 400,000 to 450,000 distinct CDR3 sequences, with 16% found just once. At least ten counts were recorded for this clonotype. Time point in this sample: newly diagnosed GD, antithyroid drugs for less than 3 months. PBMC RNA served as the TCR library source. Germline V gives CDR1 SGHVS, CDR2 FQNEAQ. This CDR3 spans 14 amino acids. Trimming removed 1 base from V and 5 bases from J, with 10 bases in between. These sequences were also reported in another study, on T cells in Graves' hyperthyroidism and ophthalmopathy.

The sequenced sample was peripheral blood mononuclear cells (PBMCs), obtained at new diagnosis, from a patient treated with antithyroid drugs. The clonotype was recovered from a woman in her 30s with Graves disease. V gene TRBV7-8 combines with J gene TRBJ2-3; maybe TRBD1 (5 bases). CDR3 residues: CASSLGREGDTQYF. The CDR3 DNA reads TGTGCCAGCAGCTTAGGCAGGGAAGGAGATACGCAGTATTTT.